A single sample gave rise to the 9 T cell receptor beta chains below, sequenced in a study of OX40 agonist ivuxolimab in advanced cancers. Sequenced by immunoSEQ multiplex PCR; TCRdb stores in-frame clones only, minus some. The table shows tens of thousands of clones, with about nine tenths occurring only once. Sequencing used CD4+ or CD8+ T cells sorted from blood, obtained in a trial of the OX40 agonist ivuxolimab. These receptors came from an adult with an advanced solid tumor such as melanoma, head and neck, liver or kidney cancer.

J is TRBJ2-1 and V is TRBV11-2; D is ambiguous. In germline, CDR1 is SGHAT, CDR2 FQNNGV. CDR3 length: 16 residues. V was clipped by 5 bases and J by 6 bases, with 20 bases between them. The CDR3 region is CASSPLRVGSGNEQFF. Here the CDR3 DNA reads TGTGCCAGCAGCCCGCTCCGGGTGGGGTCCGGCAATGAGCAGTTCTTC. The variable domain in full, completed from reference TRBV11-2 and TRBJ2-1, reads EAGVAQSPRYKIIEKRQSVAFWCNPISGHATLYWYQQILGQGPKLLIQFQNNGVVDDSQLPKDRFSAERLKGVDSTLKIQPAKLEDSAVYLCASSPLRVGSGNEQFFGPGTRLTVL.

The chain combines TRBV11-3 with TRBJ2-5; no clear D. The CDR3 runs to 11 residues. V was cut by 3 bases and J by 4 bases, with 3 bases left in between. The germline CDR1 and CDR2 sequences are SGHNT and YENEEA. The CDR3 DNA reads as TGTGCCAGCAGCTTCGGAGAGACCCAGTACTTC. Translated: CASSFGETQYF.

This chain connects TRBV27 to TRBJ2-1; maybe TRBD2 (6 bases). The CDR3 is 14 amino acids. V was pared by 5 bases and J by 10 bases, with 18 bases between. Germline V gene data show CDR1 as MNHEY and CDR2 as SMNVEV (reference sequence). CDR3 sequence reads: CASSLRLVLNEQFF. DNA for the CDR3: TGTGCCAGCAGTCTCAGACTAGTACTTAACGAGCAGTTCTTC.

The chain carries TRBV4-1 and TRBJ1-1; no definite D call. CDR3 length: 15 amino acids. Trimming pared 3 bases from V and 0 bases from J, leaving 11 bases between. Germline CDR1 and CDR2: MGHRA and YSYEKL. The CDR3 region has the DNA TGCGCCAGCAGCCACACCGGGAACCTGAACACTGAAGCTTTCTTT. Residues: CASSHTGNLNTEAFF.

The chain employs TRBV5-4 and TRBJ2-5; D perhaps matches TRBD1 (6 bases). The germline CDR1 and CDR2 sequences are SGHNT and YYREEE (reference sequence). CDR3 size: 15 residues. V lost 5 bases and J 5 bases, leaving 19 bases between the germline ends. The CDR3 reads CASRKAGAQRETQYF. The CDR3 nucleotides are TGTGCCAGCAGGAAAGCAGGGGCCCAACGGGAGACCCAGTACTTC.

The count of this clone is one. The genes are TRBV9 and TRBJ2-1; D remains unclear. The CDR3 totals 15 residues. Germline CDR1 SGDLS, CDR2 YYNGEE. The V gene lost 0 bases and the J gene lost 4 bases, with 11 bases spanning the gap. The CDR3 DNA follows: TGTGCCAGCAGCGTAGGACTCCAAGTTTACAATGAGCAGTTCTTC. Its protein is CASSVGLQVYNEQFF.

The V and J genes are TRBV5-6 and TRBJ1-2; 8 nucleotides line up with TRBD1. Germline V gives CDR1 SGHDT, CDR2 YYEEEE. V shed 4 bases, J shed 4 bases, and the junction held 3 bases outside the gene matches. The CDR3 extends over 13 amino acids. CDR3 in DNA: TGTGCCAGCAGCCACGACAGGGGCTATGGCTACACCTTC. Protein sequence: CASSHDRGYGYTF.

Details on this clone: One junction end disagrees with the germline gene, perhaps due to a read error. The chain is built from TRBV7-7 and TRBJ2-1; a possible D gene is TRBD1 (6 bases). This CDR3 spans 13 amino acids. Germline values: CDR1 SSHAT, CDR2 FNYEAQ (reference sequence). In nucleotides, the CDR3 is TGTGCTAGCAGCCTTGGACAGCTTAATGAGCAGTTCTTC. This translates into CASSLGQLNEQFF.

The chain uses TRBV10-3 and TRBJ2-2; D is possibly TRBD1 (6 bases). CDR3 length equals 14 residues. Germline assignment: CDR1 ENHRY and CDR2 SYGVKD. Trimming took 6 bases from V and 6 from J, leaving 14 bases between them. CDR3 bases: TGTGCCATCAGGTCGGGACATCGGGCCGGGGAGCTGTTTTTT. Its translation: CAIRSGHRAGELFF.